These T cell receptor beta chains were read from a single sample in a study of blood T cell repertoires in COVID-19. Produced via immunoSEQ multiplex PCR; TCRdb's table is partial and in-frame only. Of roughly 410,000 clones in the sample, 89% are singletons; the top ten hold 1.5% to 1.7%. Sequencing input: peripheral blood. Receptor source: a woman in her forties with COVID-19, enrolled during active disease. The CDR3 runs from the conserved cysteine through the conserved F or W. A D gene is named only where the DNA matches it firmly. Clone size is shown for a subset of rows, as once, few, many or a class of expanded clone.

.	TRBV28	TRBD1	TRBJ1-2	TGTGCCAGCGGCCTCATCCAGGGGGGCTATGGCTACACCTTC	CASGLIQGGYGYTF
.	TRBV7-2	TRBD2	TRBJ2-5	TGTGCCAGCAGCCCCCAGCGGGGGGGCGAGACCCAGTACTTC	CASSPQRGGETQYF
.	TRBV18	.	TRBJ1-5	TGTGCCAGCTCACCACTCGGGCAGGGGAATCAGCCCCAGCATTTT	CASSPLGQGNQPQHF
.	TRBV7-2	.	TRBJ1-2	TGTGCCAGCAGCGGAGACAGGTTTAACTATGGCTACACCTTC	CASSGDRFNYGYTF
.	TRBV27	.	TRBJ1-1	TGTGCCAGCAGTCGGGGGGTGGGGAACACTGAAGCTTTCTTT	CASSRGVGNTEAFF
.	TRBV6-5	TRBD1	TRBJ1-2	TGTGCCAGCAGCATAAGGGACAGGGATCGGCGTGGCTACACCTTC	CASSIRDRDRRGYTF
.	TRBV5-6	.	TRBJ1-3	TGTGCCAGCAGCTTGGTTGGGGGCGCTGGAAACACCATATATTTT	CASSLVGGAGNTIYF
.	TRBV7-2	TRBD2	TRBJ2-7	TGTGCCAGCAGCTCGCCACGGGGTAGCGGGACGAACGAGCAGTACTTC	CASSSPRGSGTNEQYF
.	TRBV5-1	.	TRBJ2-3	TGCGCCAGCAGCTGGGGCCAGGGCACAGATACGCAGTATTTT	CASSWGQGTDTQYF
.	TRBV27	.	TRBJ2-3	TGTGCCAGCAGCCCAACGTGGGGAGACGGGACAGATACGCAGTATTTT	CASSPTWGDGTDTQYF
.	TRBV2	.	TRBJ1-1	TGTGCCAGCTTCCGAATTCAGGGCGGACCGAACACTGAAGCTTTCTTT	CASFRIQGGPNTEAFF
.	TRBV30	.	TRBJ1-1	TGTGCCTGGAGGGCGGGGGCACAAAAACGCACTGAAGCTTTCTTT	CAWRAGAQKRTEAFF
.	TRBV19	.	TRBJ1-2	TGTGCCAGTAGTGAGCAGGGCCACTATGGCTACACCTTC	CASSEQGHYGYTF
.	TRBV9	.	TRBJ1-4	TGTGCCAGCAGCCCCCGTTTGGGAGGGGAGATCGAAAAACTGTTTTTT	CASSPRLGGEIEKLFF
once	TRBV27	.	TRBJ2-1	TGTGCCAGCAGTTTATATTGGCGGGGCACAAAACTCTACAGTGAGCAGTTCTTC	CASSLYWRGTKLYSEQFF
once	TRBV19	.	TRBJ1-2	TGTGCCAGTAGTATCTCCGGACAGCGAGACTATGGCTACACCTTC	CASSISGQRDYGYTF
.	TRBV20-1	.	TRBJ1-2	TGCAGTGCATACAGGGATGGCTACACCTTC	CSAYRDGYTF
.	TRBV9	TRBD1	TRBJ2-3	TGTGCCAGCAGCGTTGGACAGGGGGCATATACGCAGTATTTT	CASSVGQGAYTQYF
.	TRBV12-3/TRBV12-4	.	TRBJ2-7	TGTGCCAGCAGTGGGGACATATACGAGCAGTACTTC	CASSGDIYEQYF
.	TRBV5-1	.	TRBJ1-2	TGCGCCAGCAGCCCAACCGGGACTCTCGGGGAGCGGGGCTACACCTTC	CASSPTGTLGERGYTF
.	TRBV28	.	TRBJ2-2	TGTGCCAGCAGTTTAAACTTCCAAGCCGGGGAGCTGTTTTTT	CASSLNFQAGELFF
once	TRBV5-6	.	TRBJ2-4	TGTGCCAGCAGCTTTGGAGTCAGGGACATTCAGTACTTC	CASSFGVRDIQYF
.	TRBV27	TRBD1	TRBJ1-5	TGTGCCAGCAGGTGGACAGGGGTTGGCAATCAGCCCCAGCATTTT	CASRWTGVGNQPQHF
.	TRBV18	TRBD2	TRBJ2-7	TGTGCCAGCTCACCAGGCGGGGGCTACGAGCAGTACTTC	CASSPGGGYEQYF
once	TRBV7-2	TRBD1	TRBJ1-2	TGTGCCAGCAGCTGGGACAGTATGGACTATGGCTACACCTTC	CASSWDSMDYGYTF
once	TRBV10-3	.	TRBJ2-5	TGTGCCATCAGTATAAGCCGCGAGGAGACCCAGTACTTC	CAISISREETQYF
.	TRBV27	.	TRBJ1-5	TGTGCCAGCAGTTTGAAGGGAGGTCTGCCCCAGCATTTT	CASSLKGGLPQHF
.	TRBV6-2/TRBV6-3	.	TRBJ1-2	TGTGCCAGCAGTTATGGTCCGTTTCTAGGGGACTATGGCTACACCTTC	CASSYGPFLGDYGYTF
.	TRBV28	.	TRBJ1-1	TGTGCTATTAATCGGTATAGCACTGAAGCTTTCTTT	CAINRYSTEAFF
.	TRBV7-2	TRBD1	TRBJ1-3	TGTGCCAGCAGCTCTAGGGGACAGGGACGCTCTGGAAACACCATATATTTT	CASSSRGQGRSGNTIYF
.	TRBV6-5	.	TRBJ1-3	TGTGCCAGCAGTTACTCAGCCGATTCTGGAAACACCATATATTTT	CASSYSADSGNTIYF
.	TRBV5-5	TRBD1	TRBJ2-3	TGTGCCAGCAGCTTGCAGGGGGACACAGATACGCAGTATTTT	CASSLQGDTDTQYF
few	TRBV14	.	TRBJ1-3	TGTGCCAGCATCCTGCAAGGGGCGGACACCATATATTTT	CASILQGADTIYF
.	TRBV11-2	TRBD1	TRBJ1-1	TGTGCCAGCAGCCCGGACAGGGGGCAGGAAGCTTTCTTT	CASSPDRGQEAFF
once	TRBV5-1	TRBD1	TRBJ2-7	TGCGCCAGCAGCTTGGGCCCCGGGACAGGGGGCAGCTCCTACGAGCAGTACTTC	CASSLGPGTGGSSYEQYF
.	TRBV5-1	.	TRBJ2-7	TGCGCCAGCAGCTTATATGGACAGACCACCTACGAGCAGTACTTC	CASSLYGQTTYEQYF
few	TRBV4-1	TRBD2	TRBJ2-7	TGCGCCAGCAGCCAAGTACCGGGAGGTCAATACGAGCAGTACTTC	CASSQVPGGQYEQYF
.	TRBV19	.	TRBJ1-3	TGTGCCAGTAGTATACTGGGAAACACCATATATTTT	CASSILGNTIYF
.	TRBV28	TRBD2	TRBJ2-5	TGTGCCAGCAGCTTGGGACTAGCGGAGGTATCGCCCCAAGAGACCCAGTACTTC	CASSLGLAEVSPQETQYF
.	TRBV5-1	TRBD2	TRBJ2-5	TGCGCCAGCAGCTTGGCCCTTGCGGGGGGTCAAGAGACCCAGTACTTC	CASSLALAGGQETQYF
.	TRBV19	.	TRBJ1-4	TGTGCCAGTAGTATAGCTGGCCGAAATGAAAAACTGTTTTTT	CASSIAGRNEKLFF
.	TRBV19	.	TRBJ1-2	TGTGCCAGTAGTCCTACAGGAGACACCTATGGCTACACCTTC	CASSPTGDTYGYTF
.	TRBV12-5	TRBD1	TRBJ2-7	TGTGCTAGTGGTTTGGGCCGACAGGGAGACGAGCAGTACTTC	CASGLGRQGDEQYF
.	TRBV4-1	.	TRBJ2-4	TGCGCCACTGTATTCTTGGGGGCTAAAAACATTCAGTACTTC	CATVFLGAKNIQYF
.	TRBV6-5	TRBD1	TRBJ2-7	TGTGCCAGCAGCTGGGACAGGGGATCCTACGAGCAGTACTTC	CASSWDRGSYEQYF
.	TRBV30	TRBD2	TRBJ2-5	TGTGCCTGGAGTGTACTCACTAGCGTCGGGACCCAGTACTTC	CAWSVLTSVGTQYF
.	TRBV9	.	TRBJ1-1	TGTGCCAGCAGCGTAGCTACCTCCCAGGGCACTGAAGCTTTCTTT	CASSVATSQGTEAFF
.	TRBV27	.	TRBJ1-2	TGTGCCAGCAGTTTATCAGCTTACTATGGCTACACCTTC	CASSLSAYYGYTF
.	TRBV9	TRBD1	TRBJ2-7	TGTGCCAGCAGCCCAGCGGGACAGGGGGCATACGAGCAGTACTTC	CASSPAGQGAYEQYF
.	TRBV7-2	TRBD2	TRBJ2-1	TGTGCCAGCAGCTTAAGGGCGGCGGGACTAGGGGGGGATGAGCAGTTCTTC	CASSLRAAGLGGDEQFF
once	TRBV10-3	TRBD1	TRBJ1-3	TGTGCCATCAGTAACGGACAGGGGTACTCTGGAAACACCATATATTTT	CAISNGQGYSGNTIYF
.	TRBV28	TRBD2	TRBJ2-3	TGTGCCAGCAGTTGGGGCGGGGGGGGCACAGATACGCAGTATTTT	CASSWGGGGTDTQYF
.	TRBV2	TRBD1	TRBJ1-1	TGTGCCAGCAGCAAGGGACAGAGAGAAGCTTTCTTT	CASSKGQREAFF
once	TRBV15	.	TRBJ1-6	TGTGCCACCAGCAGAGCGAGTGGAGGATCACCCCTCCACTTT	CATSRASGGSPLHF
.	TRBV5-1	.	TRBJ1-1	TGCGCCAGCAGCTTGACGACGGCAGGGAGGGGGAACACTGAAGCTTTCTTT	CASSLTTAGRGNTEAFF